Sequencing of this T cell receptor beta chain was carried out in a study of blood T cells in healthy people across ages (dated by TCRdb to the mid-2010s). General notes on the study: In model experiments, template switching captured about one uniquely barcoded TCR beta cDNA molecule for every two T cells. The study measured age-related changes in TCR beta repertoire diversity using deep sequencing normalized with unique cDNA molecular identifiers. The donors were split into four age groups: young (average about 16 years), middle-aged (around 40), aged (approximately 60) and long-lived (82). To avoid experimental bias, donors of different ages were randomly spread across the sequencing lanes. For two donors (one aged 18 to 30 and one aged 80 or older), the study analyzed two additional independent replicas of 1 million unique cDNA reads from the same blood draw. Beyond this particular receptor, the publication reports: Estimates of total diversity based on one million sequenced T cells were regarded as lower bounds and as underestimates. The long-lived group showed more naive CD4+ T cells, fewer expanded clones and increased TCR diversity than the aged group, suggesting age selection. As age increased, observed TCR beta diversity per million T cells dropped in a roughly linear way, and a significant reduction was already evident by age about 40. The percentage of naive T cells measured by flow cytometry correlated strongly with observed TCR beta diversity. Since profiling was done on bulk unsorted PBMCs, naive and antigen-experienced compartments could not be conclusively compared. Because the CMV infection status of the donors was unknown, age-related changes in expanded clonotypes may potentially have been confounded.

The CDR3 measures 15 amino acids from cysteine to phenylalanine. The CDR3 DNA has 45 bases and is translated from base 1. CDR1 and CDR2 are read off the germline V gene as SGHTA and FQGNSA. Donors were around 37 systemically healthy Caucasian individuals from Russia aged roughly 6 to 90 years. Each donor gave about 9.7 milliliters of peripheral blood, drawn into EDTA-treated Vacutainer tubes. Ficoll-Paque density-gradient centrifugation was used to isolate PBMCs, with at least 7 million obtained per sample. Total RNA was extracted from PBMCs with Trizol reagent, with at least 6 micrograms obtained per sample. For every donor, flow cytometry on a PBMC aliquot measured the percentage of naive CD45RAhigh/CD27high T cells. Libraries were constructed by 5' RACE. TCRdb records Illumina HiSeq 2500 as the sequencer. A second 7 to 11 cycle PCR used a sample-barcoded 5' primer and a J-beta primer mix. A template-switch 5' adaptor carrying 12 random nucleotides introduced a unique molecular identifier onto each TCR beta cDNA molecule. Each sample yielded at least 3 million CDR3-containing paired-end reads. The Mint cDNA synthesis kit, primed by a TRBC-specific oligonucleotide, was used to synthesize first-strand cDNA from all RNA. All cDNA was treated with uracil-DNA glycosylase and then went through a first 18-cycle PCR with the universal primers M1SS and BC2_uni_R. The original methods were these. Normalization of each sample was performed by random selection of 1 million high-quality reads, each carrying a distinct molecular identifier. Reads with shared molecular identifiers were discarded instead of being binned into consensus sequences. MiTCR, set to a Q25 quality threshold and the strictest error-elimination algorithm, was used for CDR3 identification, clonotype clustering and error correction. A nonparametric unseen species model using Euler transformation provided a lower-bound estimate of total TCR beta diversity. The public reads were reprocessed in TCRdb via fastp at Q25 and MiXCR, keeping in-frame beta chains. Every distinct CDR3 protein forms one entry, paired with its most common genes and DNA. These V and J calls originate from TCRdb's pipeline instead of the authors' own analysis. The sample includes roughly 1.5 million distinct CDR3 sequences, with 35% to 45% observed a single time. Clones ranked in the top ten supply under 5% of the sample.

As concerns this clonotype: Its specific antigen is unknown. No much larger clonotype is one base removed from it; base qualities were not supplied.

Recombination connected TRBV7-2 to TRBJ2-5, with 7 middle bases fitting TRBD1. The J call may be incorrect, as the DNA end agrees better with TRBJ2-7. This clonotype was sampled from a young woman in good health. Sequences were obtained from blood. The DNA sequence reads TGTGCCAGCAGCGGACAGGCGGGTTATGGGAACGAGCAGTACTTC. The translation is CASSGQAGYGNEQYF.